Below are 14 T cell receptor beta chains sequenced from a single sample in a study of T cell repertoires in cytomegalovirus infection. Each CDR3 protein gets one entry after TCRdb re-called the reads with MiXCR. The sample consists of hundreds of thousands of distinct CDR3 sequences, 35% to 45% of them appearing once. What was sequenced was PBMCs. The origin of the receptors is a human donor in good health (CMV status not recorded). Some clones in this sample may be carry-over from other donors' samples.

This clonotype has more than one count but fewer than ten. The chain employs TRBV27 and TRBJ2-2; D may be TRBD1 (5 bases). The CDR3 is 17 residues long. V lost 2 bases and J 0 bases, leaving 13 bases between the germline ends. Germline CDR1 MNHEY, CDR2 SMNVEV (reference sequence). The CDR3 is CASSLGAYKANTGELFF. CDR3 DNA: TGTGCCAGCAGTTTAGGGGCATACAAAGCGAACACCGGGGAGCTGTTTTTT.

The V and J genes are TRBV6-2 or TRBV6-3 and TRBJ2-3; D gene ambiguous. There are 15 residues in the CDR3. CDR1 and CDR2 (germline): MNHEY, SVGEGT. V was trimmed by 2 bases and J by 5 bases, leaving 14 bases between them. The CDR3 sequence is CASSYASRYLDTQYF. CDR3 coding DNA: TGTGCCAGCAGTTACGCATCGAGGTATCTAGATACGCAGTATTTT.

This chain links TRBV28 with TRBJ2-7; 8 bases match TRBD1. Germline lookup yields CDR1 MDHEN and CDR2 SYDVKM. V gave up 6 bases and J gave up 2 bases; unmatched junction bases: 9. The CDR3 spans 15 residues. The CDR3 coding sequence is TGTGCCAGCAGCACCGGTGGGACAGGTCCCTACGAGCAGTACTTC. It codes for CASSTGGTGPYEQYF.

The chain combines TRBV20-1 with TRBJ2-5; the match to TRBD2 covers 8 bases. This CDR3 has 15 amino acids. The junction had 12 bases not matched to a gene; V was cut back by 7 bases and J by 2 bases. The germline V gene encodes CDR1 DFQATT and CDR2 SNEGSKA (reference sequence). CDR3 sequence (DNA): TGCAGTGTTCGTCCGGGGGGGGGGGCGCAAGAGACCCAGTACTTC. It codes for CSVRPGGGAQETQYF.

The chain employs TRBV25-1 and TRBJ2-7, with TRBD1 as a possible D gene (5 bases). The CDR3 covers 13 residues. With 3 bases removed from V and 8 bases from J, the gap between germline ends came to 14 bases. Germline V gene lookup returns CDR1 MGHDK and CDR2 SYGVNS. The CDR3 region has the DNA TGTGCCAGCAGTGATAGGGGTACCCTAAAGCAGTACTTC. Protein product: CASSDRGTLKQYF.

On this clonotype: A much larger clone differs from this one at a single base, so this may be a read error. V gene TRBV6-6 combines with J gene TRBJ1-6, with a possible D match to TRBD1 (5 bases). The CDR3 totals 15 residues. The V gene's germline CDR1 is MNHNY and CDR2 SVGAGI (reference sequence). The CDR3 DNA sequence: TGTGCCGGCAGTTACTCGACTGGGGGGGATTCACCCCTCCACTTT. The encoded protein is CAGSYSTGGDSPLHF.

V and J are TRBV7-2 and TRBJ2-3; TRBD1 matches 10 bases. There are 15 residues in the CDR3. In germline, CDR1 is SGHTA, CDR2 FQGNSA. Unmatched junction bases numbered 6, after V lost 6 bases and J lost 3 bases. CDR3 bases: TGTGCCAGCAGTTCCGACAGGGGGCCTACAGATACGCAGTATTTT. Residues: CASSSDRGPTDTQYF.

This sequence joins TRBV7-6 and TRBJ1-1, with a tentative D call TRBD1 (6 bases). The CDR3 covers 13 residues. V was clipped by 5 bases and J by 9 bases, with 16 bases between them. The germline V gene has CDR1 SGHVS and CDR2 FNYEAQ. The CDR3 sequence: CASSLDSSTKAFF. In DNA form, the CDR3 reads TGTGCCAGCAGCCTGGACAGTTCCACGAAAGCTTTCTTT.

The chain couples TRBV11-3 to TRBJ2-1; possibly TRBD2 for D (5 bases). This CDR3 spans 15 amino acids. V shed 5 bases and J shed 0 bases, with 11 bases lying between them. Germline V gene data show CDR1 as SGHNT and CDR2 as YENEEA. The CDR3 coding sequence is TGTGCCAGCAGCACCGGGATACGCTCCTACAATGAGCAGTTCTTC. Its protein is CASSTGIRSYNEQFF. Filled out from reference TRBV11-3 and TRBJ2-1, the complete variable domain reads EAGVVQSPRYKIIEKKQPVAFWCNPISGHNTLYWYLQNLGQGPELLIRYENEEAVDDSQLPKDRFSAERLKGVDSTLKIQPAELGDSAVYLCASSTGIRSYNEQFFGPGTRLTVL.

There are a few counts of this clonotype. This chain links TRBV7-6 with TRBJ2-5; possible D gene TRBD1, 6 bases. This CDR3 has 16 residues. V was shortened by 5 bases and J by 1 base, with 17 bases between the two germline ends. Germline values: CDR1 SGHVS, CDR2 FNYEAQ. CDR3 DNA sequence: TGTGCCAGCAGCCCAGGAGATGGCAGGGGCCAAGAGACCCAGTACTTC. It codes for CASSPGDGRGQETQYF. Full variable domain (outside the CDR3, taken from reference TRBV7-6 and TRBJ2-5): GAGVSQSPRYKVTKRGQDVALRCDPISGHVSLYWYRQALGQGPEFLTYFNYEAQQDKSGLPNDRFSAERPEGSISTLTIQRTEQRDSAMYRCASSPGDGRGQETQYFGPGTRLLVL.

This clonotype has a handful of counts. The chain couples TRBV6-2 or TRBV6-3 to TRBJ2-3; 8 bases match TRBD1. CDR3 length: 19 residues. With 0 bases clipped from V and 2 bases from J, the junction kept 13 bases outside the gene matches. CDR1 is MNHEY and CDR2 is SVGEGT in the germline V gene. Here the CDR3 DNA reads TGTGCCAGCAGTTACTCGACGGACAGGGCGGCGGGGAACACAGATACGCAGTATTTT. Its translation is CASSYSTDRAAGNTDTQYF.

This clonotype was seen more than once but under ten times. The rearrangement uses TRBV7-6 and TRBJ2-7; 7 bases are shared with TRBD1. The CDR3 is made up of 15 amino acids. Germline-derived CDR1 and CDR2 are SGHVS and FNYEAQ. With 5 bases clipped from V and 3 bases from J, the junction kept 10 bases outside the gene matches. The CDR3 sequence is CASSEKQGPFYEQYF. The CDR3 DNA follows: TGTGCCAGCAGCGAAAAACAGGGGCCGTTCTACGAGCAGTACTTC.

This clonotype has just a few counts. The V and J genes are TRBV19 and TRBJ2-1; 11 positions match TRBD2. Trimming at V came to 4 bases and at J to 10 bases, leaving 9 bases not matched to a gene. Germline CDR1 is LNHDA and CDR2 is SQIVND (reference sequence). This CDR3 contains 15 residues. CDR3 region: CASSTMGLAAKEQFF. The CDR3 DNA is TGTGCCAGTAGTACTATGGGACTAGCGGCCAAGGAGCAGTTCTTC.

The genes are TRBV5-1 and TRBJ2-3, with 10 bases aligning to TRBD1. This CDR3 comprises 16 residues. Unmatched junction bases numbered 10, after V lost 0 bases and J lost 9 bases. Germline CDR1 and CDR2: SGHRS and YFSETQ. CDR3 region: CASSLGGTGAAGTQYF. CDR3 sequence (DNA): TGCGCCAGCAGCTTGGGAGGGACAGGGGCCGCGGGAACGCAGTATTTT.